The clone carrying this TCR beta chain was counted at least ten times. Its specificity is unknown. The data originate from a study of T cells in Graves' hyperthyroidism and ophthalmopathy. For the study at large: Initial diagnosis, before any treatment, was when peripheral blood was collected. Whole-study findings and limits: It was a median about seven months before onset that the model predicted ophthalmopathy. Ophthalmopathy stood apart from stable hyperthyroidism in a 13 V-J model.

Fresh 10 ml peripheral blood yielded PBMCs. The CDR3 regions of TCR beta were amplified from RNA transcripts. First-round RT-PCR of the TCR CDR3 relied on the HTBI primer set. MiXCR was run by TCRdb on the multiplex PCR reads, yielding one entry per CDR3 protein. The repertoire holds about 520,000 distinct CDR3 sequences, with about 24% as singletons. The clonotype comes from a woman between 25 and 40 years old with Graves' ophthalmopathy. The sequencing sample was made of blood.

CDR3 nucleotides: TGCAGCGTTGAATGGACAGGGAACGAGCAGTACTTC. Residues: CSVEWTGNEQYF. The chain links TRBV29-1 to TRBJ2-7, with 8 nucleotides matching TRBD1. There are 12 residues in the CDR3. J lost 5 bases, V lost 2 bases, and 2 bases had no gene match. CDR1 and CDR2 (germline): SQVTM, ANQGSEA.